This T cell receptor beta chain was sequenced during a study of T cells after yellow fever vaccination. Whole-study findings and limits: Repertoires obtained by FACS sorting could include abundant clonotypes that entered as contaminants from the bulk population.

The CDR3 is 16 amino acids. CDR1 and CDR2 (germline): LGHNA, YSLEER. Unmatched junction bases numbered 6, after V lost 0 bases and J lost 5 bases. Via MiXCR, TCRdb re-called the 5' RACE reads, giving one row per CDR3 protein. This sample has some 350,000 distinct CDR3 sequences; 3% to 4.5% occur once, and the top ten carry more than 20%. In its sample, this clonotype was seen many times. The antigen remains unidentified. This sample comprised PBMCs, obtained 5 days after the yellow fever booster vaccination. The chain carries TRBV4-3 and TRBJ2-5; 10 nucleotides match TRBD1. This sequence was found in a man aged 18 to 35 who received the YFV17D yellow fever vaccine. The CDR3 sequence is CASSQEASGQGETQYF. DNA of the CDR3: TGCGCCAGCAGCCAAGAAGCCTCGGGACAGGGGGAGACCCAGTACTTC.